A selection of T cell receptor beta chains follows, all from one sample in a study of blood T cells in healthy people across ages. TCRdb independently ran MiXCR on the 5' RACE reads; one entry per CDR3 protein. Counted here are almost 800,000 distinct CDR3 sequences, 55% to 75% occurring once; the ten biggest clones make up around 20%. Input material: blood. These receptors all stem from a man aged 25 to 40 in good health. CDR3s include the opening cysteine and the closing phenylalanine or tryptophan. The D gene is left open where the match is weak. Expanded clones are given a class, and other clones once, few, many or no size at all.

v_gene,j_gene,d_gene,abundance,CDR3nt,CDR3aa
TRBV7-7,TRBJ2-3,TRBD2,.,TGTGCCAGCAGCCCACTCGGGGTAGCGGGGGGGTCAGATACGCAGTATTTT,CASSPLGVAGGSDTQYF
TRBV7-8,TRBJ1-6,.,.,TGTGCCAGAAAAGCCGGGACCCACAATTCACCCCTCCACTTT,CARKAGTHNSPLHF
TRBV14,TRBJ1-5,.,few,TGTGCCAGCACCTCGAGGGATCAGCCCCAGCATTTT,CASTSRDQPQHF
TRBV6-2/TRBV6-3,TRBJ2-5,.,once,TGTGCCAGCACATCCCATGCGGGGGCAGGGGAAGAGACCCAGTACTTC,CASTSHAGAGEETQYF
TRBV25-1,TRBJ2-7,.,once,TGTGCCAGCAGTGGTCAAGGGAACCTCTCCTACAATGAGCAGTACTTC,CASSGQGNLSYNEQYF
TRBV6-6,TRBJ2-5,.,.,TGTGCCAGCAGTTACGGGCAGATACAAGAGACCCAGTACTTC,CASSYGQIQETQYF
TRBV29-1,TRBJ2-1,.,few,TGCAGCGTTGCGGCGGGGCAGTTCTTC,CSVAAGQFF
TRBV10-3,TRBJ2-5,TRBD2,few,TGTGCCATTCAGCGGGAGCCCCGGGAGACCCAGTACTTC,CAIQREPRETQYF
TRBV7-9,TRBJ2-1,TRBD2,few,TGTGCCAGCAGCTTACTAGACGGGGGGGCGAATGAGCAGTTCTTC,CASSLLDGGANEQFF
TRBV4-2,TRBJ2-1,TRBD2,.,TGTGCCAGCAGCCAAGGGGCCCTAGCGGGAGGGGTCAATGAGCAGTTCTTC,CASSQGALAGGVNEQFF
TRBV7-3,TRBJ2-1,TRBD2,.,TGTGCCAGCAGCCTATTCGGGGACGCGGGAGGGCCCTCGTTCTTC,CASSLFGDAGGPSFF
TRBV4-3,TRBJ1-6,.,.,TGCGCCAGCAGCCAAGGAACAGCGACTAATTCACCCCCCCACTTT,CASSQGTATNSPPHF
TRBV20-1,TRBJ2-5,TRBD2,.,TGCAGTGCTAGTTATAGCGGGGGGGCGGAGACCCAGTACTTC,CSASYSGGAETQYF
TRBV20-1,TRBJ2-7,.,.,TGCAGTGCTAGCGGGGGGCCCACCTACGAGCAGTACTTC,CSASGGPTYEQYF
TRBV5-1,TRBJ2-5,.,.,TGCGCCAGCAGCTTGGACAGGGCCCAAGAGACCCAGTACTTC,CASSLDRAQETQYF
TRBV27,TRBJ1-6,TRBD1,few,TGTGCCAGCAGTTTATTGGCTCCTGGGACAGGTAGCTCACCCCTCCACTTT,CASSLLAPGTGSSPLHF
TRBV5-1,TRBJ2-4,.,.,TGCGCCAGCAGCCGCGTCACAGACGGGACCAAAAACATTCAGTACTTC,CASSRVTDGTKNIQYF
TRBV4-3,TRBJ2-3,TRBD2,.,TGCGCCAGCAGCCACGAGACTAGCGGAGATACGCAGTATTTT,CASSHETSGDTQYF
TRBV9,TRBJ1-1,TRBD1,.,TGTGCCAGCAGCGATAAGACAGGGCCGGCACTTGAAGCTTTCTTT,CASSDKTGPALEAFF
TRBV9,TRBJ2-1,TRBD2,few,TGTGCCAGCAGCGTAGCGAGGGCGACTAGCGGGGGCTACAATGAGCAGTTCTTC,CASSVARATSGGYNEQFF
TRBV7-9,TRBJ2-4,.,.,TGTGCCAGCAGCTTAAGGTCCCTCAGGGAATCTGCCTACGAGCAGTGCTTC,CASSLRSLRESAYEQCF
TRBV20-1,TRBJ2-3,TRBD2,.,TGCAGTGCTAGAGATCGGTTTGCGGGAGAAATCGATACGCAGTATTTT,CSARDRFAGEIDTQYF
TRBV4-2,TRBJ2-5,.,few,TGTGCCAGCAGTCAGGGGGGGGATCGGAAGGAGACCCAGTACTTC,CASSQGGDRKETQYF
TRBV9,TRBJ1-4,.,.,TGTGCCAGCAGCGTAGAGGGACGGACTAATGAAAAACTGTTTTTT,CASSVEGRTNEKLFF
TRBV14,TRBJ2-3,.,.,TGTGCCAGCAGCGAAATAGGACCCGGTGGAGATACGCAGTATTTT,CASSEIGPGGDTQYF
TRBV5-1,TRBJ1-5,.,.,TGCGCCAGCAGCTCAGGGGACAACACTCAGCCCCAGCATTTT,CASSSGDNTQPQHF
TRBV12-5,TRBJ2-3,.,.,TGTGCTAGTGGTCCCCGCTCGGGTAATGGCACAGATACGCAGTATTTT,CASGPRSGNGTDTQYF